The TCR beta chain under discussion was sequenced for a study of T-cell reconstitution after alpha-beta-depleted transplantation in children. V lost 3 bases to trimming and J lost 0 bases, with 12 bases between them. In germline, CDR1 is DFQATT, CDR2 SNEGSKA (reference sequence). This CDR3 spans 14 amino acids. Unique molecular identifiers were incorporated when the TCRbeta library was constructed. TCRdb itself ran the PCR reads through MiXCR, one entry per CDR3 protein. The table lists more than 400,000 distinct CDR3 sequences, about 45% of them singletons. The source of this sequence is a girl aged 2 to 9 with aplastic anemia, due to receive a stem cell transplant. This chain joins TRBV20-1 and TRBJ2-7; D is possibly TRBD2 (6 bases). The material sequenced was PBMCs, taken before TCRalphabeta/CD19-depleted stem cell transplant. In nucleotides, the CDR3 is TGCAGTGCTAGCGGTGGGGGAGGCTCCTACGAGCAGTACTTC. Translation: CSASGGGGSYEQYF.